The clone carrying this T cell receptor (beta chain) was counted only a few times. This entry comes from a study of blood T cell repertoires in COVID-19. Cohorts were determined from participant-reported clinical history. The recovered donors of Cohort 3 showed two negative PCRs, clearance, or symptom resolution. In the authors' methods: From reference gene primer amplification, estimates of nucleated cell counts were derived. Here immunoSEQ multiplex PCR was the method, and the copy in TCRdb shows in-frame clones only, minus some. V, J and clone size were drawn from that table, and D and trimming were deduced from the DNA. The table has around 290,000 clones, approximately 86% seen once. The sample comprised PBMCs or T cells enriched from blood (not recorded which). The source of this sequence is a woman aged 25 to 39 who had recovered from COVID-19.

The CDR3 bases are TGTGCCAGCAGTCAGACCGGGACAACCCTCTACGAGCAGTACTTC. The encoded protein is CASSQTGTTLYEQYF. The rearrangement links TRBV27 to TRBJ2-7, with D perhaps matching TRBD1 (6 bases). Germline values: CDR1 MNHEY, CDR2 SMNVEV (reference sequence). Trimming cost V 5 bases and J 3 bases, with 17 bases left between them. CDR3 size: 15 residues.